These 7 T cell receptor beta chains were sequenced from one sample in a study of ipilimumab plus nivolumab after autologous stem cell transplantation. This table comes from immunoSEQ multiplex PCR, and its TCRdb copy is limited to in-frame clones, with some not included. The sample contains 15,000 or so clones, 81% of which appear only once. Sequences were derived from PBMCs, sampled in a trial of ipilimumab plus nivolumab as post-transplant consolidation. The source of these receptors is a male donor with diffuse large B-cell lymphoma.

As DNA, the CDR3 is TGTGCCAGCTCATCCACAGGGTTGGGCAATCAGCCCCAGCATTTT. It is translated as CASSSTGLGNQPQHF. The chain uses TRBV18 and TRBJ1-5; TRBD1 is a possible D gene (6 bases). The CDR3 extends over 15 amino acids. CDR1 and CDR2 (germline): KGHSH, LQKENI. The V end was cut by 5 bases, the J end by 2 bases, with 13 bases between.

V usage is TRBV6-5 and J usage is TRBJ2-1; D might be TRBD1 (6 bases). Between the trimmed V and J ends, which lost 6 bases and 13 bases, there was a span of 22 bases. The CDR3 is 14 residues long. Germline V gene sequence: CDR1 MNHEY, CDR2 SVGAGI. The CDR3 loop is CASSSPAAWGPQFF. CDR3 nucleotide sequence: TGTGCCAGCAGCTCCCCCGCGGCCTGGGGGCCTCAGTTCTTC.

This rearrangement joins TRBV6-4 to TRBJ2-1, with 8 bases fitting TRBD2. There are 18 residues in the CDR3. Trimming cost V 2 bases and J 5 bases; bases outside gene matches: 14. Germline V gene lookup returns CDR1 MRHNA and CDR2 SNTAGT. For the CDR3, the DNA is TGTGCCAGCAGTGACGGAGGGGCCGAGCGGGAGTCCCACAATGAGCAGTTCTTC. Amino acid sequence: CASSDGGAERESHNEQFF.

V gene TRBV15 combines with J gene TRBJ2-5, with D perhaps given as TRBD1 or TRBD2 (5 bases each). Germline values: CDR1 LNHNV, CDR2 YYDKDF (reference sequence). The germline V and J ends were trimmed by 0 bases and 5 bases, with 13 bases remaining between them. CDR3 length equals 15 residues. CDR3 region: CATSRDYGARETQYF. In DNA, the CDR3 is TGTGCCACCAGCAGAGACTACGGGGCTCGCGAGACCCAGTACTTC.

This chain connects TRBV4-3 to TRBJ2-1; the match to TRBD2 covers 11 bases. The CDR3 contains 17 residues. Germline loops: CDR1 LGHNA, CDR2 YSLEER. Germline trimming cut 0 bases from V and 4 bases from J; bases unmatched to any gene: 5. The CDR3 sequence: CASSQELAGGPYNEQFF. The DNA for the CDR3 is TGCGCCAGCAGCCAAGAGCTAGCGGGGGGACCTTACAATGAGCAGTTCTTC.

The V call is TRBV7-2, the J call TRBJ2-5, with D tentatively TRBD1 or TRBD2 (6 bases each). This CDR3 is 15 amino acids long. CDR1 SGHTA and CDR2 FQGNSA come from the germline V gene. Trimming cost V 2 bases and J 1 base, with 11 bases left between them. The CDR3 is CASSLYGGLQETQYF. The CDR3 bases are TGTGCCAGCAGCTTATACGGGGGCCTCCAAGAGACCCAGTACTTC.

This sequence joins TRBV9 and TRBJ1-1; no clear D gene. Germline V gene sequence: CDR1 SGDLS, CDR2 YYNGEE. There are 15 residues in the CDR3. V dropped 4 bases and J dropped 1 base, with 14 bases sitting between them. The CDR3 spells CASSPEGYGNTEAFF. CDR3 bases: TGTGCCAGCAGCCCCGAAGGTTATGGGAACACTGAAGCTTTCTTT.